This T cell receptor (beta chain) was identified during a study of shared clonotypes between healthy human individuals. Several immunoSEQ plates held equal portions of the genomic DNA taken from each subset. Authors' processing steps: Quality scores were absent from the junction-only immunoSEQ sequences, so filtering differed. Assay used: immunoSEQ multiplex PCR; TCRdb lists only in-frame clones, some missing. V, J and clone size derive from that table, while D and trimming were established from the DNA sequence. The sample records roughly 2.1 million clones, about 93% being singletons. Regarding this clone: Its specificity is not known.

Naive CD8 cells lacked CD45RO and underwent positive selection for CCR7, leaving out terminally differentiated effector memory CD45RA+ cells. General study findings and limits: Generation of non-shared clonotypes was less probable than generation of clonotypes shared by all four donors. With a handful of donors compared, 5% to 5.5% of naive CD4 clonotypes were shared.

The length of the CDR3 is 13 residues. Germline CDR1 is SGHAT and CDR2 is FQDESV (reference sequence). The germline V and J ends were trimmed by 5 bases and 1 base, with 8 bases remaining between them. The chain is built from TRBV11-1 and TRBJ1-1; a weak D match, TRBD1 (5 bases). The origin of this receptor is a young man in good health. Some clones in this sample may be carry-over from other donors' samples. The sample comprised naive CD8+ T cells from PBMCs. The CDR3 DNA reads as TGTGCCAGCAGCCGCGGACAGAACACTGAAGCTTTCTTT. This gives the protein CASSRGQNTEAFF.